The sequence of this T cell receptor beta chain was determined in a study of Ad26.COV2.S vaccination and SARS-CoV-2 variants. Treatment indicated: some 20 received Ad26.COV2.S at low or high dose, single or two shots; five or six received placebo; per-sample allocation not given. At day 63 after the first vaccine or placebo injection, samples were drawn. The germline V gene encodes CDR1 GTSNPN and CDR2 SVGIG (reference sequence). Trimming left V 3 bases short and J 5 bases short, with 16 bases between. CDR3 length: 15 amino acids. Repertoires were generated with immunoSEQ multiplex PCR, while TCRdb's copy carries only in-frame clones and drops some. The sample gives around 400,000 clones, 75% to 95% of which show up once; more than 9% is in the top ten.

This TCR came from a person aged 18-65 years who received the Ad26.COV2.S COVID-19 vaccine or a placebo. The specimen was peripheral blood, collected in a trial of Ad26.COV2.S vaccine versus placebo. The J gene is TRBJ1-4, the V gene TRBV30, with D possibly TRBD1 on 5 matching bases. This CDR3 reads CAWRKLRGGNEKLFF. The CDR3 bases are TGTGCCTGGAGAAAATTGAGGGGAGGAAATGAAAAACTGTTTTTT.